The following is a TCR beta chain sequence with its context. This CDR3 comprises 14 residues. Unmatched junction bases numbered 2, after V lost 1 base and J lost 6 bases. Per the germline V gene, CDR1 is SGHTA and CDR2 is FQGNSA. The data are from a study of cytomegalovirus exposure and HLA in healthy donors. PCR involved 60 Vbeta and 13 Jbeta primers. Sequenced by immunoSEQ multiplex PCR; TCRdb stores in-frame clones only, minus some. This sample has approximately 200,000 clones, with around 80% found just once. The rearrangement joins TRBV7-2 to TRBJ1-5; 8 bases are a match to TRBD1. The specimen was PBMCs. The sequence was obtained from a man aged 35 to 55 in good health and CMV-seronegative. The CDR3 region is CASSLDRGVQPQHF. The CDR3 nucleotides read TGTGCCAGCAGCTTAGACAGGGGGGTTCAGCCCCAGCATTTT.